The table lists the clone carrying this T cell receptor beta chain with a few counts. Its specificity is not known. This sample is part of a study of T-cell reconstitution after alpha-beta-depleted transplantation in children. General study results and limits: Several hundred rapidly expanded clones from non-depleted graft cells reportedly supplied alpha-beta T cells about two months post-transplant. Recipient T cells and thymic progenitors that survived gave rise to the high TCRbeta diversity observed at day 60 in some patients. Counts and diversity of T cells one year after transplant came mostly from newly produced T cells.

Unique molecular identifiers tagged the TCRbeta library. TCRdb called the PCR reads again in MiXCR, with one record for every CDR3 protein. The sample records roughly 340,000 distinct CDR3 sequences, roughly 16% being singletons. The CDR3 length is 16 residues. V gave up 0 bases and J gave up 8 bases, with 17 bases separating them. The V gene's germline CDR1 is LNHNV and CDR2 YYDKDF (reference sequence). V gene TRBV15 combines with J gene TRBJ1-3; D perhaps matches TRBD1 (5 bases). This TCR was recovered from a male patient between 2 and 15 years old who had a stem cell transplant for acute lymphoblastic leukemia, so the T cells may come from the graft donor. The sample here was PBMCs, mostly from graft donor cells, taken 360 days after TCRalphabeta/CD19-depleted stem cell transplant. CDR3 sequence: CATSRDGAGLGYTIYF. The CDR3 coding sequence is TGTGCCACCAGCAGAGATGGGGCAGGCCTGGGATACACCATATATTTT.